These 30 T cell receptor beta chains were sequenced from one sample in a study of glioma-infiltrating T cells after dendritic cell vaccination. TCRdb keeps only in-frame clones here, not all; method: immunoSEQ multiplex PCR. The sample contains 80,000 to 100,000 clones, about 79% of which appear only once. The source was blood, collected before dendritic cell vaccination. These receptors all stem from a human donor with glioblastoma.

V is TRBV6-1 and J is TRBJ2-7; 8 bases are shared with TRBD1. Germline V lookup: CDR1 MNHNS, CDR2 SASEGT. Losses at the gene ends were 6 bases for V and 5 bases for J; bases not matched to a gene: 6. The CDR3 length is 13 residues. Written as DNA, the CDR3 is TGTGCCAGCAGGGCAGACAGGGGCGACGAGCAGTACTTC. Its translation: CASRADRGDEQYF.

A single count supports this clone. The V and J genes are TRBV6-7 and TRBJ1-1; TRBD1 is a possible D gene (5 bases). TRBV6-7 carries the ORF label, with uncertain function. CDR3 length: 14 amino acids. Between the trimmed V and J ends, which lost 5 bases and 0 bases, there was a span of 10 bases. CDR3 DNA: TGTGCCAGCAGTCGACAGAGATTGAACACTGAAGCTTTCTTT. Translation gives CASSRQRLNTEAFF.

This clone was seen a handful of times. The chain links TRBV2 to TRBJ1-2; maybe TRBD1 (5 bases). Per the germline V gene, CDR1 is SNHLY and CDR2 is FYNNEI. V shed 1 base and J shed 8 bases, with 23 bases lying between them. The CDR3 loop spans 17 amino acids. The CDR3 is CASSEGGAAFSPYGYTF. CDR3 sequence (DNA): TGTGCCAGCAGTGAAGGCGGGGCAGCCTTCAGTCCGTACGGCTACACCTTC.

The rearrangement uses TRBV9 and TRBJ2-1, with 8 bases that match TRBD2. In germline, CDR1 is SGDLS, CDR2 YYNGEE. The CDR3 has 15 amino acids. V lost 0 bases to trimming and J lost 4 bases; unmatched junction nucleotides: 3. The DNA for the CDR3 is TGTGCCAGCAGCGTAGAATTAGCGGGGTACAATGAGCAGTTCTTC. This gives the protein CASSVELAGYNEQFF.

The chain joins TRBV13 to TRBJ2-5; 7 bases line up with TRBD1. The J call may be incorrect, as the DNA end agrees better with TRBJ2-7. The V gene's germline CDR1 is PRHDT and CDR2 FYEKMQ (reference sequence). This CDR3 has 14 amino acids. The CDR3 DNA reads TGTGCCAGCAGCAAAAACCTACAGGGGAACGAGCAGTACTTC. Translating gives CASSKNLQGNEQYF.

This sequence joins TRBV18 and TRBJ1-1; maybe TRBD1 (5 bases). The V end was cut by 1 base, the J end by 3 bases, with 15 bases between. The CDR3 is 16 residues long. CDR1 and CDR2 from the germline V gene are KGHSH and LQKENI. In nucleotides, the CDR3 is TGTGCCAGCTCACCACGACAGTTATTGGCGGACACTGAAGCTTTCTTT. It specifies CASSPRQLLADTEAFF.

The CDR3 region has the DNA TGTGCCATCAATTCAGGTGGAGGGACTGAAGCTTTCTTT. Translating gives CAINSGGGTEAFF. The rearrangement links TRBV10-3 to TRBJ1-1; D uncertain. Germline loops: CDR1 ENHRY, CDR2 SYGVKD. Trimming shortened V by 7 bases and J by 5 bases, and 14 bases separated the two germline ends. CDR3 size: 13 residues.

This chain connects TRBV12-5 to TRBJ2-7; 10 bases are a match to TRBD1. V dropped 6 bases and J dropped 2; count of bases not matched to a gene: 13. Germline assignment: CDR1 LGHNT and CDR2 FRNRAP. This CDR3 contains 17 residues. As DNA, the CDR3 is TGTGCTAGTGGCCCCCTGAACACCGGGACAGGGGCCTACGAGCAGTACTTC. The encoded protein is CASGPLNTGTGAYEQYF.

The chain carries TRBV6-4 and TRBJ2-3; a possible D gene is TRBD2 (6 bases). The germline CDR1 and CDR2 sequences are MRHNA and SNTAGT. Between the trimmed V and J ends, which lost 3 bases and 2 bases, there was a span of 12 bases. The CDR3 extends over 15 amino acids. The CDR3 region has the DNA TGTGCCAGCAGTGAGGGCGGGGACTTCACAGATACGCAGTATTTT. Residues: CASSEGGDFTDTQYF.

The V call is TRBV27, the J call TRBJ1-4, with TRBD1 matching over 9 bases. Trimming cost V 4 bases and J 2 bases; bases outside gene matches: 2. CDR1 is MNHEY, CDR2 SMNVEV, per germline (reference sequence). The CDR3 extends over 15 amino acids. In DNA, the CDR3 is TGTGCCAGCAGTTCACAGGGGGCCACTAATGAAAAACTGTTTTTT. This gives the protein CASSSQGATNEKLFF.

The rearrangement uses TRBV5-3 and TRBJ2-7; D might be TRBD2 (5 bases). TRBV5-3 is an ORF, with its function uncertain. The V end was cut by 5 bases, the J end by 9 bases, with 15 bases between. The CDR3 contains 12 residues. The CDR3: CARRQLESLQYF. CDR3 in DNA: TGTGCCAGAAGACAACTAGAATCTTTGCAGTACTTC.

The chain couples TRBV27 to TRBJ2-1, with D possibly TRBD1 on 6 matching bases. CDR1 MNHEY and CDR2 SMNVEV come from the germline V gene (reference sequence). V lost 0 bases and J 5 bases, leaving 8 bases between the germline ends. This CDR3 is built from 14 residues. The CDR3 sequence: CASSLSRQDNEQFF. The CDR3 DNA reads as TGTGCCAGCAGTTTATCCAGACAGGACAATGAGCAGTTCTTC.

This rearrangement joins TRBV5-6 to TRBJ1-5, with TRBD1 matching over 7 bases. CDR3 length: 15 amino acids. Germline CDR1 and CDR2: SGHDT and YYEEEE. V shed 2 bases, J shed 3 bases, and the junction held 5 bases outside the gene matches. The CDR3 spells CASSFGGTANQPQHF. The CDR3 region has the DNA TGTGCCAGCAGCTTCGGAGGGACAGCCAATCAGCCCCAGCATTTT.

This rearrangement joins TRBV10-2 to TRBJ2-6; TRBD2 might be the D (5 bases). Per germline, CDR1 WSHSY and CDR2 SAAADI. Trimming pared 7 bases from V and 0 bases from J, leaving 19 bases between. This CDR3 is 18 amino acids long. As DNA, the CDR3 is TGCGCCAGCACGGGAAAAGGGATTAGTCACTCTGGGGCCAACGTCCTGACTTTC. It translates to CASTGKGISHSGANVLTF.

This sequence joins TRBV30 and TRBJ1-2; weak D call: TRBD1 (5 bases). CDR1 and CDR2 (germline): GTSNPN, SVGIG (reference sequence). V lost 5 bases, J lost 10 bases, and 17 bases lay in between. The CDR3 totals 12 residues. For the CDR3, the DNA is TGTGCCTGGGTAAAAAGGGGACTGAACTACACCTTC. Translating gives CAWVKRGLNYTF.

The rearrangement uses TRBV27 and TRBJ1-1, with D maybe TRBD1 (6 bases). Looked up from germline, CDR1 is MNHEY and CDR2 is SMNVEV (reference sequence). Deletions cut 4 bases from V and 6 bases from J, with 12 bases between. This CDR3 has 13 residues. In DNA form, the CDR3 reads TGTGCCAGCAGTTCCACACAGGGTCCTGAAGCTTTCTTT. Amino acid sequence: CASSSTQGPEAFF.

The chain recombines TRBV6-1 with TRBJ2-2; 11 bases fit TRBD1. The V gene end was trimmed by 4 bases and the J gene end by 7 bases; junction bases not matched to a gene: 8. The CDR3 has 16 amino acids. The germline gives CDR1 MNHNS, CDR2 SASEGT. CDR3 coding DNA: TGTGCCAGCAGTGCCCATGGACAGGGGGCGGTCGGGGAGCTGTTTTTT. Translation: CASSAHGQGAVGELFF.

CDR3 bases: TGTGCCAGCAGTCAAAGGCGGGGGGGGACCGGGGAGCTGTTTTTT. This sequence encodes CASSQRRGGTGELFF. The chain recombines TRBV7-2 with TRBJ2-2; 9 bases are shared with TRBD2. The CDR3 length is 15 residues. The V gene end was trimmed by 6 bases and the J gene end by 5 bases; junction bases not matched to a gene: 7. Germline assignment: CDR1 SGHTA and CDR2 FQGNSA.

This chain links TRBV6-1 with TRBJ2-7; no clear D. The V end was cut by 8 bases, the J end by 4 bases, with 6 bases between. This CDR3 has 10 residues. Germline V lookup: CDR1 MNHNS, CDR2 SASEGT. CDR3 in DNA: TGTGCCAGCCAACTATACGAGCAGTACTTC. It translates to CASQLYEQYF.

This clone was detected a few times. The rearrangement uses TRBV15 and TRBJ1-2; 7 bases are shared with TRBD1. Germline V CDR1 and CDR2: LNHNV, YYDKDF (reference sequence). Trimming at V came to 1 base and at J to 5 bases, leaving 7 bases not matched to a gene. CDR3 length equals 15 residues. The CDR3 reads CATSRGTGEDYGYTF. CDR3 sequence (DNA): TGTGCCACCAGCAGAGGTACAGGGGAAGATTATGGCTACACCTTC.

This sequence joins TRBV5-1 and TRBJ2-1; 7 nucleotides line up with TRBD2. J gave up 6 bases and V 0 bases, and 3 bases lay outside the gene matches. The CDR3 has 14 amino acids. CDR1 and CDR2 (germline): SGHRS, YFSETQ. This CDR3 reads CASSLATSSNEQFF. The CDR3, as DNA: TGCGCCAGCAGCTTGGCGACTAGCTCCAATGAGCAGTTCTTC.

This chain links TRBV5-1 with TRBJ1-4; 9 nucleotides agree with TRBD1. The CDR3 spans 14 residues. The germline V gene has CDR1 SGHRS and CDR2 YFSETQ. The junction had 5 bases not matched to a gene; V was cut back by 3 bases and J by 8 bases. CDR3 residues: CASSSGTGNEKLFF. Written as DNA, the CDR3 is TGCGCCAGCAGCTCCGGGACAGGGAACGAAAAACTGTTTTTT.

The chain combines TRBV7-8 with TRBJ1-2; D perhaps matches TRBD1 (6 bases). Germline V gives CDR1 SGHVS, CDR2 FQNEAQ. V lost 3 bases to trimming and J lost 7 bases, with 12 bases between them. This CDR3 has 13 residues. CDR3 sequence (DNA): TGTGCCAGCAGCTTGCCTTGGGACACTGGCTACACCTTC. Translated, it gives CASSLPWDTGYTF.

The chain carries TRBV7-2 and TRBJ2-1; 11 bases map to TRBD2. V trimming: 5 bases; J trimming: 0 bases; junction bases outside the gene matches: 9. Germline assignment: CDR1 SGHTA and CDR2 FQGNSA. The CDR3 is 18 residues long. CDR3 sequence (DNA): TGTGCCAGCAGCCGGAAAACTAGCGGGGGAATCTCCTACAATGAGCAGTTCTTC. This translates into CASSRKTSGGISYNEQFF.

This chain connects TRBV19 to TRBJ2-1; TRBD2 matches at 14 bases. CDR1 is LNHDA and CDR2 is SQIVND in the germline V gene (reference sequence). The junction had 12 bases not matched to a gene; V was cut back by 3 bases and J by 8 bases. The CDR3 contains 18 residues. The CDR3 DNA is TGTGCCAGTAGTATGGGGGGGCCGACTAGCGGGAGGGTGTATGAGCAGTTCTTC. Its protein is CASSMGGPTSGRVYEQFF.

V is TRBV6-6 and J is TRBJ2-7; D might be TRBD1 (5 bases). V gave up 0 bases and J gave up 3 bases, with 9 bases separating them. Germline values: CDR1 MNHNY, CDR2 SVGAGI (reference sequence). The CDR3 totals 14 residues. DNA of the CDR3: TGTGCCAGCAGTTACTCAAGACAGAACTACGAGCAGTACTTC. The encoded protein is CASSYSRQNYEQYF.

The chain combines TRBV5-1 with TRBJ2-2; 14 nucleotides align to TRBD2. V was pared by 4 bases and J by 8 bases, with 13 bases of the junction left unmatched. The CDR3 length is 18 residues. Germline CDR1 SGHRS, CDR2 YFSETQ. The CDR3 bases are TGCGCCAGCAGCGCATCCGGGACTAGCGGGGGCCCCAGGGGGGAGCTGTTTTTT. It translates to CASSASGTSGGPRGELFF.

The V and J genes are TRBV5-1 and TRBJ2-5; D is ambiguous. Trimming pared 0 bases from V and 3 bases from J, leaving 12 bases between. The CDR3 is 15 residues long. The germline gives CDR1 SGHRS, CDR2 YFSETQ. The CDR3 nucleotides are TGCGCCAGCAGCTTGGCCAATCAGAAGAAAGAGACCCAGTACTTC. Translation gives CASSLANQKKETQYF. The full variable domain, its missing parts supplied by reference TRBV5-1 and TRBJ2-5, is KAGVTQTPRYLIKTRGQQVTLSCSPISGHRSVSWYQQTPGQGLQFLFEYFSETQRNKGNFPGRFSGRQFSNSRSEMNVSTLELGDSALYLCASSLANQKKETQYFGPGTRLLVL.

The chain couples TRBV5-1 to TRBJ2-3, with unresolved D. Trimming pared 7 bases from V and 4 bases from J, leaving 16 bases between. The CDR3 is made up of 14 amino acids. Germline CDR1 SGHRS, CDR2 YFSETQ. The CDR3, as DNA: TGCGCCAGCGGAGTCGGCGATGAGGCAGATACGCAGTATTTT. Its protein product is CASGVGDEADTQYF. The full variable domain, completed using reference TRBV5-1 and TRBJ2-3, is KAGVTQTPRYLIKTRGQQVTLSCSPISGHRSVSWYQQTPGQGLQFLFEYFSETQRNKGNFPGRFSGRQFSNSRSEMNVSTLELGDSALYLCASGVGDEADTQYFGPGTRLTVL.

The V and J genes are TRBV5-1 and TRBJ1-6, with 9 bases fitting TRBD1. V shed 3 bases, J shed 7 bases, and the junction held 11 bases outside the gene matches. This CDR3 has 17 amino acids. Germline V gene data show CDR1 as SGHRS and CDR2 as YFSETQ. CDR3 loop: CASSSGQGMRVNSPLHF. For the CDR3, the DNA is TGCGCCAGCAGCTCCGGACAGGGGATGAGAGTAAATTCACCCCTCCACTTT.